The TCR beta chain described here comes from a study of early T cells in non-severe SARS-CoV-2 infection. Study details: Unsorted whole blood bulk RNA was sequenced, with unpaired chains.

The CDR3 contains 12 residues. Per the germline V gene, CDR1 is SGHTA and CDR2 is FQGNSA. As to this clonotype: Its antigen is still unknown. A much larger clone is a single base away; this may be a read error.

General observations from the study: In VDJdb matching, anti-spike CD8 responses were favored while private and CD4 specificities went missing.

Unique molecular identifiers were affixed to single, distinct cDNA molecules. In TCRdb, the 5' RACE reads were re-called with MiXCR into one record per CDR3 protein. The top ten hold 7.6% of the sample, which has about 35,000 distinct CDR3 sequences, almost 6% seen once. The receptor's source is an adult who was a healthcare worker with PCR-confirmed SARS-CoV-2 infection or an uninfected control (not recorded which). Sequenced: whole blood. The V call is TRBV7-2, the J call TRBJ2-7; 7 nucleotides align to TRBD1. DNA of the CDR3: TGTGTCAGCAGCCCCGACAGGGTTGAGCAGTACTTC. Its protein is CVSSPDRVEQYF.